This TCR beta chain was retrieved from a study of OX40 agonist ivuxolimab in advanced cancers. Germline V gene sequence: CDR1 SEHNR, CDR2 FQNEAQ (reference sequence). V was cut by 4 bases and J by 3 bases, with 13 bases left in between. The CDR3 spans 15 residues. Clones were read by immunoSEQ multiplex PCR, and TCRdb kept only the in-frame ones, dropping some. The table includes roughly 66,000 clones, roughly four fifths detected once. This sequence was found in an adult with an advanced solid tumor such as melanoma, head and neck, liver or kidney cancer. Sequenced here: CD4+ or CD8+ T cells sorted from blood, sampled in a trial of the OX40 agonist ivuxolimab. V and J are TRBV7-9 and TRBJ1-5, with a tentative D call TRBD1 (6 bases). CDR3 DNA: TGTGCCAGCAGCTCGTCCAGGGGCCCCAATCAGCCCCAGCATTTT. Amino acid sequence: CASSSSRGPNQPQHF.